The rows below give T cell receptor beta chains drawn from one sample of a study of blood T cell repertoires in COVID-19. Profiled with immunoSEQ multiplex PCR; TCRdb holds only in-frame clones, not every one. The table shows under 300,000 clones, with less than 90% occurring only once. The specimen was peripheral blood. The receptors shown here come from a woman between 40 and 55 years old who had recovered from COVID-19. The CDR3 runs from the conserved cysteine through the conserved F or W. Fields, in order: J gene, D gene, clone size, V gene, CDR3 protein, CDR3 DNA. The D gene is left open where the match is weak. A row's size may be missing; if present it is once, few, many or a size class.

TRBJ1-4	.	once	TRBV28	CASSQPGARRLFF	TGTGCCAGCAGCCAACCAGGGGCACGGCGACTGTTTTTT
TRBJ2-2	.	.	TRBV9	CASSVGFGANTGELFF	TGTGCCAGCAGCGTAGGTTTCGGAGCGAACACCGGGGAGCTGTTTTTT
TRBJ1-5	.	.	TRBV7-2	CASSPRGGNQPQHF	TGTGCCAGCAGCCCCCGGGGAGGCAATCAGCCCCAGCATTTT
TRBJ1-1	.	.	TRBV2	CARKVGGNTEAFF	TGTGCCAGAAAGGTAGGGGGAAACACTGAAGCTTTCTTT
TRBJ2-1	TRBD1	.	TRBV6-5	CASTLAGTGSHEQFF	TGTGCCAGCACCTTGGCAGGGACAGGGTCCCATGAGCAGTTCTTC
TRBJ1-1	TRBD1	.	TRBV11-3	CASSLEGQVRPEAFF	TGTGCCAGCAGCTTAGAGGGACAGGTTCGACCTGAAGCTTTCTTT
TRBJ1-5	.	.	TRBV25-1	CASSTASNQPQHF	TGTGCCAGCAGTACAGCTAGCAATCAGCCCCAGCATTTT
TRBJ1-1	.	.	TRBV19	CASSIVARSEAFF	TGTGCCAGTAGTATAGTAGCGAGATCTGAAGCTTTCTTT
TRBJ1-1	.	.	TRBV6-5	CASSYDGLGGSTEAFF	TGTGCCAGCAGTTACGACGGATTGGGGGGAAGCACTGAAGCTTTCTTT
TRBJ1-5	.	.	TRBV12-3/TRBV12-4	CASDKYSNQPQHF	TGTGCCAGCGACAAGTATAGCAATCAGCCCCAGCATTTT
TRBJ2-5	TRBD2	.	TRBV3-1/TRBV3-2	CASSQDRGTIQETQYF	TGTGCCAGCAGCCAAGATCGCGGGACTATTCAAGAGACCCAGTACTTC
TRBJ2-5	.	.	TRBV11-2	CASSGRIGGRQETQYF	TGTGCCAGCAGCGGCAGAATTGGGGGCCGCCAAGAGACCCAGTACTTC
TRBJ2-3	TRBD2	.	TRBV6-1	CASSERGSTDTQYF	TGTGCCAGCAGTGAGCGGGGGAGCACAGATACGCAGTATTTT
TRBJ1-5	.	few	TRBV19	CASSPREGLSNQPQHF	TGTGCCAGTAGCCCCCGGGAGGGACTTAGCAATCAGCCCCAGCATTTT
TRBJ1-1	.	.	TRBV14	CASSQGRGEAFF	TGTGCCAGCAGCCAAGGACGGGGTGAAGCTTTCTTT
TRBJ2-7	TRBD2	.	TRBV27	CASSLKRGHEQYF	TGTGCCAGCAGTCTTAAGCGGGGTCACGAGCAGTACTTC
TRBJ2-2	.	.	TRBV5-5	CASREPGTQHEWGELFF	TGTGCCAGCAGAGAGCCCGGGACACAGCATGAGTGGGGGGAGCTGTTTTTT
TRBJ1-4	.	.	TRBV5-5	CASSTPGGIKEKLFF	TGTGCCAGCAGCACCCCCGGGGGGATAAAAGAAAAACTGTTTTTT
TRBJ1-2	TRBD1	.	TRBV27	CASGLGGHYGYTF	TGTGCCAGCGGGTTAGGGGGCCATTATGGCTACACCTTC
TRBJ2-6	.	.	TRBV6-5	CASSRQFSGANVLTF	TGTGCCAGCAGTAGACAGTTCTCTGGGGCCAACGTCCTGACTTTC
TRBJ2-7	TRBD2	.	TRBV4-2	CASSQGLSGGLFSYEQYF	TGTGCCAGCAGCCAAGGTCTCAGCGGGGGGCTTTTCTCCTACGAGCAGTACTTC
TRBJ2-2	TRBD1	.	TRBV7-8	CANGRTGRAGELFF	TGTGCCAACGGGCGGACAGGGCGGGCCGGGGAGCTGTTTTTT
TRBJ1-5	TRBD1	.	TRBV4-1	CASSQDPGQGGNQPQHF	TGCGCCAGCAGCCAAGATCCCGGACAGGGAGGGAATCAGCCCCAGCATTTT
TRBJ2-2	TRBD2	.	TRBV27	CASSSFGGDSTGELFF	TGTGCCAGCAGTAGCTTCGGGGGGGATAGCACCGGGGAGCTGTTTTTT
TRBJ2-5	TRBD1	.	TRBV5-6	CASSIRDRRGETQYF	TGTGCCAGCAGCATCAGGGACAGGAGGGGGGAGACCCAGTACTTC
TRBJ1-1	TRBD1	once	TRBV5-1	CASSLPGGTEAFF	TGCGCCAGCAGCTTGCCAGGGGGGACTGAAGCTTTCTTT
TRBJ2-7	.	.	TRBV6-5	CASTLSYEQYF	TGTGCCAGCACCTTATCCTACGAGCAGTACTTC
TRBJ2-1	TRBD1	.	TRBV5-1	CASSPAGGRYNEQFF	TGCGCCAGCAGCCCCGCAGGGGGCCGCTACAATGAGCAGTTCTTC
TRBJ1-1	.	.	TRBV18	CASSPQNPMNTEAFF	TGTGCCAGCTCACCACAGAACCCTATGAACACTGAAGCTTTCTTT
TRBJ2-7	.	.	TRBV5-5	CASSLEHHYSYEQYF	TGTGCCAGCAGCTTGGAGCACCATTACTCCTACGAGCAGTACTTC
TRBJ1-1	.	.	TRBV27	CASSLGTEAFF	TGTGCCAGCAGCCTGGGGACAGAAGCTTTCTTT
TRBJ2-5	.	few	TRBV5-1	CASSLRRVEETQYF	TGCGCCAGCAGCTTGCGGAGGGTAGAAGAGACCCAGTACTTC